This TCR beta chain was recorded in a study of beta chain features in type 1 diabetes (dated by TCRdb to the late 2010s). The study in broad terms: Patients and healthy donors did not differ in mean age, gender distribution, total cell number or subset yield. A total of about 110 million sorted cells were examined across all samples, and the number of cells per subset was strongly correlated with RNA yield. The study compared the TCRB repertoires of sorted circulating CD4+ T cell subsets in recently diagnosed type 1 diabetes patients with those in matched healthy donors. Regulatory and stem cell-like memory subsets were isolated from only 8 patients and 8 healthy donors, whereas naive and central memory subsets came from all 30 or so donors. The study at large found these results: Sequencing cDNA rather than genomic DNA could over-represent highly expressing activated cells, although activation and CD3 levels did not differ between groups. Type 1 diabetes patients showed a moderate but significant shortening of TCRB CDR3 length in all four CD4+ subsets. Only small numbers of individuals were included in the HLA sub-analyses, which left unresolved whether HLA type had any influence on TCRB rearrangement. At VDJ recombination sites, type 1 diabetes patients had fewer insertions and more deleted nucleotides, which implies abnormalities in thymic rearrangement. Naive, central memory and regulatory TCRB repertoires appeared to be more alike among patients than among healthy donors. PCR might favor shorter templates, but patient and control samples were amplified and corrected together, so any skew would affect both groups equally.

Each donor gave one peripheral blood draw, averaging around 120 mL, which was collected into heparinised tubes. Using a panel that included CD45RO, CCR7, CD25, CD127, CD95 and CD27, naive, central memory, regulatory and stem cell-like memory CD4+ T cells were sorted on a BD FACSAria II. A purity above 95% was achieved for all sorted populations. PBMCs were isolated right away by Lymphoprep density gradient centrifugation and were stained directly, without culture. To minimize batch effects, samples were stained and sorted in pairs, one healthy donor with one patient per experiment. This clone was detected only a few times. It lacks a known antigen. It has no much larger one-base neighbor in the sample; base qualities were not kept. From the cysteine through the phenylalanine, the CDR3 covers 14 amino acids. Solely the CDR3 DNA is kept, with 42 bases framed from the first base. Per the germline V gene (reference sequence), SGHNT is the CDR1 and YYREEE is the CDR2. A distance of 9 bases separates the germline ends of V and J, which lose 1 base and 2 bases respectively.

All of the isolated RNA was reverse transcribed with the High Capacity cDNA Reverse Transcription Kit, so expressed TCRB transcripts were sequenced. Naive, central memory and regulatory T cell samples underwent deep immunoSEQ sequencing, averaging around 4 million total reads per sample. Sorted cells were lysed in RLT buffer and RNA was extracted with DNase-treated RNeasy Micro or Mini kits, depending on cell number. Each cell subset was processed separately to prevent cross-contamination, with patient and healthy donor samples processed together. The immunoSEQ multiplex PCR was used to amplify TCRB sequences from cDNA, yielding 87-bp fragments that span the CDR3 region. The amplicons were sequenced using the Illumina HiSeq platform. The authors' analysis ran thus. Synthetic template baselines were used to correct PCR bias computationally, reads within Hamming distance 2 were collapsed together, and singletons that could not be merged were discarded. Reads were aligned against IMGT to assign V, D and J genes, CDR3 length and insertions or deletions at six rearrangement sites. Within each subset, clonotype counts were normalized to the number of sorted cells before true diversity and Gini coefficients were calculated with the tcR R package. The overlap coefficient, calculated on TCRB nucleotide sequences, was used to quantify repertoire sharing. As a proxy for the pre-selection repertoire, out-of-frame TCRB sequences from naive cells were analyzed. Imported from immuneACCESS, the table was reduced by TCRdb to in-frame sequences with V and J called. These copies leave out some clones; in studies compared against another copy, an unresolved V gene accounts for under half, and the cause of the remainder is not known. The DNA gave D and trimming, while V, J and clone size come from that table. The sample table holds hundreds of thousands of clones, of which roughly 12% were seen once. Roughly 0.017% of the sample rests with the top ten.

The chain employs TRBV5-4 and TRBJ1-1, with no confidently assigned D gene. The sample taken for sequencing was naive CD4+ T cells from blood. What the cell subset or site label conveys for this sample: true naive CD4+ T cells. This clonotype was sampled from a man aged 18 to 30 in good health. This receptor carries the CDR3 CASSLFAVNTEAFF. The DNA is TGTGCCAGCAGCTTGTTCGCAGTTAACACTGAAGCTTTCTTT.